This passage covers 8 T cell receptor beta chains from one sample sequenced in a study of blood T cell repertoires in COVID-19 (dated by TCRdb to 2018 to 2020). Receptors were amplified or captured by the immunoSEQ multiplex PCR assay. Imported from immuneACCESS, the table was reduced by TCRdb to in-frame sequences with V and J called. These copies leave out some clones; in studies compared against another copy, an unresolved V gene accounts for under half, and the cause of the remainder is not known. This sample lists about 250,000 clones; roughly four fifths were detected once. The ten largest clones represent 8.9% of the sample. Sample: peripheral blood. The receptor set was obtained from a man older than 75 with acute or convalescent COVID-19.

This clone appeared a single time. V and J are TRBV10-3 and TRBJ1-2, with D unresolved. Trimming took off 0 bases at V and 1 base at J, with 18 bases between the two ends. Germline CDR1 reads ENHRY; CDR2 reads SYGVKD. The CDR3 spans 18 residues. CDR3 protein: CAISESLLFRRDNYGYTF. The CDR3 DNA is TGTGCCATCAGTGAGTCTCTCCTGTTCCGACGGGATAACTATGGCTACACCTTC.

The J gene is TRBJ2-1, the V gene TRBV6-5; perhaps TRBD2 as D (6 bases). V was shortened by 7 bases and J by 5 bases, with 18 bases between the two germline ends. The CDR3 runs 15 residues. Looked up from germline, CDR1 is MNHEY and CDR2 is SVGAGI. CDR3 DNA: TGTGCCAGCACCTTCCTTAGCGGACTAAACAATGAGCAGTTCTTC. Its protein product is CASTFLSGLNNEQFF.

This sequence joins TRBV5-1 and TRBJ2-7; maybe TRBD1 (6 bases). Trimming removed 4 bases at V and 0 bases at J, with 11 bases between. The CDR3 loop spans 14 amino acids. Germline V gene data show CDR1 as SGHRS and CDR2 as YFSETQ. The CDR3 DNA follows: TGCGCCAGCAGCCCCGTGGACAGCTCCTACGAGCAGTACTTC. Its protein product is CASSPVDSSYEQYF. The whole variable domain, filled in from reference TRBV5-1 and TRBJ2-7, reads KAGVTQTPRYLIKTRGQQVTLSCSPISGHRSVSWYQQTPGQGLQFLFEYFSETQRNKGNFPGRFSGRQFSNSRSEMNVSTLELGDSALYLCASSPVDSSYEQYFGPGTRLTVT.

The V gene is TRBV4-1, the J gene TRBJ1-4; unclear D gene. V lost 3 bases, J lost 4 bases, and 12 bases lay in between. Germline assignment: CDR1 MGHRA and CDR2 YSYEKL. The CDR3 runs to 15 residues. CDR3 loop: CASSQIQLSNEKLFF. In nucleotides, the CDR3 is TGCGCCAGCAGCCAGATACAGTTAAGTAATGAAAAACTGTTTTTT.

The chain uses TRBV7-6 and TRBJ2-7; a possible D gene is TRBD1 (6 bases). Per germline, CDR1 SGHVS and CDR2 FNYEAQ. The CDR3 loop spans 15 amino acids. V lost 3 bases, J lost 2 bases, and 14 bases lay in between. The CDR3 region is CASSFRGGPAYEQYF. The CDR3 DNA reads TGTGCCAGCAGCTTTCGAGGGGGTCCCGCCTACGAGCAGTACTTC.

CDR3 sequence reads: CASSQDSLAGLYNEQFF. The CDR3 nucleotides are TGTGCCAGCAGCCAAGATTCTCTAGCGGGTTTATACAATGAGCAGTTCTTC. The rearrangement uses TRBV4-2 and TRBJ2-1, with TRBD2 identical over 8 bases. V shed 0 bases and J 4 bases; nucleotides not matched to a gene: 8. This CDR3 comprises 17 residues. Germline-derived CDR1 and CDR2 are LGHNA and YNFKEQ.

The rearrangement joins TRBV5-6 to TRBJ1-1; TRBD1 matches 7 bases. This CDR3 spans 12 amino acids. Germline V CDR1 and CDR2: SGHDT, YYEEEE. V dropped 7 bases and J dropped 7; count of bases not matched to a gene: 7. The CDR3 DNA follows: TGTGCCAGCGGCTCAGGGGGTATTGAAGCTTTCTTT. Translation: CASGSGGIEAFF.

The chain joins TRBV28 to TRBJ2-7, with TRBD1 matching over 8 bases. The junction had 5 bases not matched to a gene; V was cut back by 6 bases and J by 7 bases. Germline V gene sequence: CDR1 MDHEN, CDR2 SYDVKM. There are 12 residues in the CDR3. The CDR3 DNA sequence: TGTGCCAGCAGGACAGGGGCAGGGGAGCAGTACTTC. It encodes CASRTGAGEQYF.